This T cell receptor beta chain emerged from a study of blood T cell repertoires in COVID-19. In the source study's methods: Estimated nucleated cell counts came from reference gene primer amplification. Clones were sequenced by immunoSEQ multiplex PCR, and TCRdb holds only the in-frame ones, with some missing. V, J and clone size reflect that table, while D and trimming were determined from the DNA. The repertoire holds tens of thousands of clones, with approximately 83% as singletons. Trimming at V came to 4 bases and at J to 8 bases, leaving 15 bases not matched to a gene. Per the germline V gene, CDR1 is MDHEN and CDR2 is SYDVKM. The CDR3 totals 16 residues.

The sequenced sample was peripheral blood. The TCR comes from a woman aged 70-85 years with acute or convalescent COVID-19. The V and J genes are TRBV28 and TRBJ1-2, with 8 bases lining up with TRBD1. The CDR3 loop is CASSSRGRGGGGGYTF. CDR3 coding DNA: TGTGCCAGCAGTTCCAGGGGGCGCGGGGGAGGAGGAGGCTACACCTTC.